Below, 6 T cell receptor beta chains from the same sample are listed, as sequenced in a study of blood T cells in healthy people across ages. Primers used in a second PCR of about 7 to 12 cycles were a sample-barcoded 5' primer and a J-beta primer mix. TCRdb re-analysed the 5' RACE reads in MiXCR, keeping a single row per CDR3 protein. This sample carries hundreds of thousands of distinct CDR3 sequences, 45% to 65% of them seen once, and the ten largest clones take 51%. Sequencing was carried out using blood. Every receptor here comes from a man aged 60 to 69 in good health.

V is TRBV6-2 or TRBV6-3 and J is TRBJ1-5; D is undetermined. The V gene lost 6 bases and the J gene lost 2 bases, with 14 bases spanning the gap. Germline assignment: CDR1 MNHEY and CDR2 SVGEGT. This CDR3 is built from 15 residues. CDR3: CASSPGGRGNQPQHF. The DNA of the CDR3 is TGTGCCAGCAGCCCGGGAGGAAGGGGCAATCAGCCCCAGCATTTT.

The chain links TRBV5-1 to TRBJ2-3, with TRBD1 identical over 8 bases. The CDR3 is made up of 17 amino acids. V lost 0 bases and J lost 2; bases outside the gene matches: 8. CDR1 is SGHRS and CDR2 is YFSETQ in the germline V gene. DNA for the CDR3: TGCGCCAGCAGCTTGGGTCCAGGGGGCCCCTCCACAGATACGCAGTATTTT. Its protein product is CASSLGPGGPSTDTQYF.

The J gene is TRBJ2-4, the V gene TRBV7-9, with TRBD2 matching over 12 bases. The J call is doubtful: the DNA matches TRBJ2-7 better. Germline CDR1 reads SEHNR; CDR2 reads FQNEAQ (reference sequence). This CDR3 region has 18 residues. CDR3: CASTPKSPSGGAVYEQYF. The CDR3 DNA follows: TGTGCCAGCACCCCGAAGTCACCTAGCGGGGGGGCTGTCTACGAGCAGTACTTC.

The chain uses TRBV6-5 and TRBJ2-7, with a possible D match to TRBD1 (6 bases). CDR1 and CDR2 from the germline V gene are MNHEY and SVGAGI. The CDR3 loop spans 15 amino acids. V lost 4 bases, J lost 4 bases, and 17 bases lay in between. The CDR3 reads CASSSPGVMGYEQYF. The CDR3 bases are TGTGCCAGCAGTTCTCCAGGGGTTATGGGATACGAGCAGTACTTC.

This clonotype was seen once. The rearrangement joins TRBV27 to TRBJ1-2; TRBD1 aligns across 7 bases. This CDR3 is 13 amino acids long. CDR1 and CDR2 (germline): MNHEY, SMNVEV (reference sequence). V lost 4 bases, J lost 8 bases, and 7 bases stayed unmatched. The CDR3 bases are TGTGCCAGCAGTTCCGCAGGGGGGAGCGGCTACACCTTC. Amino acid sequence: CASSSAGGSGYTF.

The CDR3 DNA is TGCGCCAGCAGCCCGACCTGGGGCGGGGGGGCCGGGAATGAGCAGTTCTTC. This sequence encodes CASSPTWGGGAGNEQFF. The chain is built from TRBV4-3 and TRBJ2-1, with 9 bases fitting TRBD2. V gave up 4 bases and J gave up 7 bases; unmatched junction bases: 14. CDR1 and CDR2 from the germline V gene are LGHNA and YSLEER. CDR3 size: 17 residues.